Below, 10 T cell receptor beta chains from the same sample are listed, as sequenced in a study of immune evolution from preneoplasia to lung adenocarcinoma (dated by TCRdb to the early 2020s). Libraries came from the immunoSEQ multiplex PCR assay. As stored in TCRdb, this immuneACCESS dataset retains in-frame rearrangements with V and J assigned. A fraction of the clones does not appear; measured against another copy, unresolved V genes explain less than half of the discrepancy, and the remainder lacks a known reason. In this sample the table shows several thousand clones, about 76% of which occur a single time. Jointly, the top ten make up roughly 22% of the sample. The specimen was FFPE adjacent normal lung tissue. These receptors were taken from a person between 55 and 80 years old with lung adenocarcinoma.

V and J are TRBV5-1 and TRBJ2-5, with TRBD1 matching 8 bases. Germline lookup yields CDR1 SGHRS and CDR2 YFSETQ. There are 16 residues in the CDR3. Unmatched junction bases numbered 10, after V lost 4 bases and J lost 2 bases. This CDR3 reads CASSPRTGTSQETQYF. In DNA, the CDR3 is TGCGCCAGCAGCCCAAGGACAGGGACTTCACAAGAGACCCAGTACTTC.

This chain joins TRBV4-3 and TRBJ2-5, with 10 bases that match TRBD2. This CDR3 comprises 18 residues. J was trimmed by 5 bases and V by 4 bases; bases with no gene match: 16. CDR1 and CDR2 from the germline V gene are LGHNA and YSLEER. CDR3 amino acids: CASSPMRAGGPRDETQYF. Written as DNA, the CDR3 is TGCGCCAGCAGCCCGATGAGAGCGGGAGGGCCGAGGGATGAGACCCAGTACTTC.

This sequence joins TRBV29-1 and TRBJ2-3, with TRBD2 matching over 9 bases. Germline V gives CDR1 SQVTM, CDR2 ANQGSEA. J was trimmed by 1 base and V by 4 bases; bases with no gene match: 3. CDR3 length equals 14 residues. This CDR3 is CSVARGGGTDTQYF. Here the CDR3 DNA reads TGCAGCGTTGCGCGGGGGGGCGGCACAGATACGCAGTATTTT.

The V gene is TRBV18, the J gene TRBJ2-2; D possibly matches TRBD1 or TRBD2 (5 bases each). Trimming took 0 bases from V and 4 from J, leaving 12 bases between them. Germline CDR1 KGHSH, CDR2 LQKENI. The CDR3 has 16 residues. The CDR3 protein is CASSPPSRGATGELFF. In DNA form, the CDR3 reads TGTGCCAGCTCACCACCCTCCAGAGGGGCCACCGGGGAGCTGTTTTTT.

Only a few counts were recorded for this clone. The rearrangement links TRBV28 to TRBJ2-7; possibly TRBD1 for D (6 bases). The CDR3 runs to 16 residues. Trimming took off 3 bases at V and 1 base at J, with 16 bases between the two ends. Germline-derived CDR1 and CDR2 are MDHEN and SYDVKM. The CDR3 loop is CASSFSLQGGSYEQYF. In nucleotides, the CDR3 is TGTGCCAGCAGTTTCTCCCTACAGGGTGGATCCTACGAGCAGTACTTC.

The genes are TRBV11-1 and TRBJ2-1; D assignment may be TRBD1 or TRBD2 (5 bases each). The V gene lost 8 bases and the J gene lost 3 bases, with 11 bases spanning the gap. This CDR3 region has 13 residues. The V gene's germline CDR1 is SGHAT and CDR2 FQDESV (reference sequence). DNA of the CDR3: TGTGCCAGCCGGGACCCAGGCTACAATGAGCAGTTCTTC. Translating it yields CASRDPGYNEQFF.

This clone occurred once. The chain carries TRBV2 and TRBJ2-3, with 8 nucleotides matching TRBD2. CDR1 and CDR2 (germline): SNHLY, FYNNEI. V lost 4 bases and J lost 5; bases outside the gene matches: 8. This CDR3 is 15 amino acids long. The CDR3 reads CASSASGGNRDTQYF. DNA for the CDR3: TGTGCCAGCAGTGCGTCGGGGGGGAATAGAGATACGCAGTATTTT.

This clone has only one observation. This chain connects TRBV4-2 to TRBJ2-7, with 7 bases lining up with TRBD2. The CDR3 runs to 17 residues. Germline-derived CDR1 and CDR2 are LGHNA and YNFKEQ. Trimming took 1 base from V and 0 from J; bases not matched to a gene: 9. Written as DNA, the CDR3 is TGTGCCAGCAGCCAAGTCCCCAGCGGGACGAGCTCCTACGAGCAGTACTTC. Encoded protein: CASSQVPSGTSSYEQYF.

The chain has TRBV27 and TRBJ2-5; TRBD1 matches at 7 bases. This CDR3 region has 15 residues. Trimming at V came to 5 bases and at J to 5 bases, leaving 11 bases not matched to a gene. Germline lookup yields CDR1 MNHEY and CDR2 SMNVEV (reference sequence). The CDR3 DNA sequence: TGTGCCAGCAGTACGGGGACAGTAACCAGGGAGACCCAGTACTTC. Translation: CASSTGTVTRETQYF.

This chain joins TRBV5-8 and TRBJ1-6; a possible D gene is TRBD1 (5 bases). Germline lookup yields CDR1 SGHTS and CDR2 YDEGEE. This CDR3 has 15 amino acids. V lost 0 bases, J lost 7 bases, and 11 bases lay in between. The CDR3 DNA is TGTGCCAGCAGCTTGGAAGGGACGGGGAATTCACCCCTCCACTTT. This codes for CASSLEGTGNSPLHF.